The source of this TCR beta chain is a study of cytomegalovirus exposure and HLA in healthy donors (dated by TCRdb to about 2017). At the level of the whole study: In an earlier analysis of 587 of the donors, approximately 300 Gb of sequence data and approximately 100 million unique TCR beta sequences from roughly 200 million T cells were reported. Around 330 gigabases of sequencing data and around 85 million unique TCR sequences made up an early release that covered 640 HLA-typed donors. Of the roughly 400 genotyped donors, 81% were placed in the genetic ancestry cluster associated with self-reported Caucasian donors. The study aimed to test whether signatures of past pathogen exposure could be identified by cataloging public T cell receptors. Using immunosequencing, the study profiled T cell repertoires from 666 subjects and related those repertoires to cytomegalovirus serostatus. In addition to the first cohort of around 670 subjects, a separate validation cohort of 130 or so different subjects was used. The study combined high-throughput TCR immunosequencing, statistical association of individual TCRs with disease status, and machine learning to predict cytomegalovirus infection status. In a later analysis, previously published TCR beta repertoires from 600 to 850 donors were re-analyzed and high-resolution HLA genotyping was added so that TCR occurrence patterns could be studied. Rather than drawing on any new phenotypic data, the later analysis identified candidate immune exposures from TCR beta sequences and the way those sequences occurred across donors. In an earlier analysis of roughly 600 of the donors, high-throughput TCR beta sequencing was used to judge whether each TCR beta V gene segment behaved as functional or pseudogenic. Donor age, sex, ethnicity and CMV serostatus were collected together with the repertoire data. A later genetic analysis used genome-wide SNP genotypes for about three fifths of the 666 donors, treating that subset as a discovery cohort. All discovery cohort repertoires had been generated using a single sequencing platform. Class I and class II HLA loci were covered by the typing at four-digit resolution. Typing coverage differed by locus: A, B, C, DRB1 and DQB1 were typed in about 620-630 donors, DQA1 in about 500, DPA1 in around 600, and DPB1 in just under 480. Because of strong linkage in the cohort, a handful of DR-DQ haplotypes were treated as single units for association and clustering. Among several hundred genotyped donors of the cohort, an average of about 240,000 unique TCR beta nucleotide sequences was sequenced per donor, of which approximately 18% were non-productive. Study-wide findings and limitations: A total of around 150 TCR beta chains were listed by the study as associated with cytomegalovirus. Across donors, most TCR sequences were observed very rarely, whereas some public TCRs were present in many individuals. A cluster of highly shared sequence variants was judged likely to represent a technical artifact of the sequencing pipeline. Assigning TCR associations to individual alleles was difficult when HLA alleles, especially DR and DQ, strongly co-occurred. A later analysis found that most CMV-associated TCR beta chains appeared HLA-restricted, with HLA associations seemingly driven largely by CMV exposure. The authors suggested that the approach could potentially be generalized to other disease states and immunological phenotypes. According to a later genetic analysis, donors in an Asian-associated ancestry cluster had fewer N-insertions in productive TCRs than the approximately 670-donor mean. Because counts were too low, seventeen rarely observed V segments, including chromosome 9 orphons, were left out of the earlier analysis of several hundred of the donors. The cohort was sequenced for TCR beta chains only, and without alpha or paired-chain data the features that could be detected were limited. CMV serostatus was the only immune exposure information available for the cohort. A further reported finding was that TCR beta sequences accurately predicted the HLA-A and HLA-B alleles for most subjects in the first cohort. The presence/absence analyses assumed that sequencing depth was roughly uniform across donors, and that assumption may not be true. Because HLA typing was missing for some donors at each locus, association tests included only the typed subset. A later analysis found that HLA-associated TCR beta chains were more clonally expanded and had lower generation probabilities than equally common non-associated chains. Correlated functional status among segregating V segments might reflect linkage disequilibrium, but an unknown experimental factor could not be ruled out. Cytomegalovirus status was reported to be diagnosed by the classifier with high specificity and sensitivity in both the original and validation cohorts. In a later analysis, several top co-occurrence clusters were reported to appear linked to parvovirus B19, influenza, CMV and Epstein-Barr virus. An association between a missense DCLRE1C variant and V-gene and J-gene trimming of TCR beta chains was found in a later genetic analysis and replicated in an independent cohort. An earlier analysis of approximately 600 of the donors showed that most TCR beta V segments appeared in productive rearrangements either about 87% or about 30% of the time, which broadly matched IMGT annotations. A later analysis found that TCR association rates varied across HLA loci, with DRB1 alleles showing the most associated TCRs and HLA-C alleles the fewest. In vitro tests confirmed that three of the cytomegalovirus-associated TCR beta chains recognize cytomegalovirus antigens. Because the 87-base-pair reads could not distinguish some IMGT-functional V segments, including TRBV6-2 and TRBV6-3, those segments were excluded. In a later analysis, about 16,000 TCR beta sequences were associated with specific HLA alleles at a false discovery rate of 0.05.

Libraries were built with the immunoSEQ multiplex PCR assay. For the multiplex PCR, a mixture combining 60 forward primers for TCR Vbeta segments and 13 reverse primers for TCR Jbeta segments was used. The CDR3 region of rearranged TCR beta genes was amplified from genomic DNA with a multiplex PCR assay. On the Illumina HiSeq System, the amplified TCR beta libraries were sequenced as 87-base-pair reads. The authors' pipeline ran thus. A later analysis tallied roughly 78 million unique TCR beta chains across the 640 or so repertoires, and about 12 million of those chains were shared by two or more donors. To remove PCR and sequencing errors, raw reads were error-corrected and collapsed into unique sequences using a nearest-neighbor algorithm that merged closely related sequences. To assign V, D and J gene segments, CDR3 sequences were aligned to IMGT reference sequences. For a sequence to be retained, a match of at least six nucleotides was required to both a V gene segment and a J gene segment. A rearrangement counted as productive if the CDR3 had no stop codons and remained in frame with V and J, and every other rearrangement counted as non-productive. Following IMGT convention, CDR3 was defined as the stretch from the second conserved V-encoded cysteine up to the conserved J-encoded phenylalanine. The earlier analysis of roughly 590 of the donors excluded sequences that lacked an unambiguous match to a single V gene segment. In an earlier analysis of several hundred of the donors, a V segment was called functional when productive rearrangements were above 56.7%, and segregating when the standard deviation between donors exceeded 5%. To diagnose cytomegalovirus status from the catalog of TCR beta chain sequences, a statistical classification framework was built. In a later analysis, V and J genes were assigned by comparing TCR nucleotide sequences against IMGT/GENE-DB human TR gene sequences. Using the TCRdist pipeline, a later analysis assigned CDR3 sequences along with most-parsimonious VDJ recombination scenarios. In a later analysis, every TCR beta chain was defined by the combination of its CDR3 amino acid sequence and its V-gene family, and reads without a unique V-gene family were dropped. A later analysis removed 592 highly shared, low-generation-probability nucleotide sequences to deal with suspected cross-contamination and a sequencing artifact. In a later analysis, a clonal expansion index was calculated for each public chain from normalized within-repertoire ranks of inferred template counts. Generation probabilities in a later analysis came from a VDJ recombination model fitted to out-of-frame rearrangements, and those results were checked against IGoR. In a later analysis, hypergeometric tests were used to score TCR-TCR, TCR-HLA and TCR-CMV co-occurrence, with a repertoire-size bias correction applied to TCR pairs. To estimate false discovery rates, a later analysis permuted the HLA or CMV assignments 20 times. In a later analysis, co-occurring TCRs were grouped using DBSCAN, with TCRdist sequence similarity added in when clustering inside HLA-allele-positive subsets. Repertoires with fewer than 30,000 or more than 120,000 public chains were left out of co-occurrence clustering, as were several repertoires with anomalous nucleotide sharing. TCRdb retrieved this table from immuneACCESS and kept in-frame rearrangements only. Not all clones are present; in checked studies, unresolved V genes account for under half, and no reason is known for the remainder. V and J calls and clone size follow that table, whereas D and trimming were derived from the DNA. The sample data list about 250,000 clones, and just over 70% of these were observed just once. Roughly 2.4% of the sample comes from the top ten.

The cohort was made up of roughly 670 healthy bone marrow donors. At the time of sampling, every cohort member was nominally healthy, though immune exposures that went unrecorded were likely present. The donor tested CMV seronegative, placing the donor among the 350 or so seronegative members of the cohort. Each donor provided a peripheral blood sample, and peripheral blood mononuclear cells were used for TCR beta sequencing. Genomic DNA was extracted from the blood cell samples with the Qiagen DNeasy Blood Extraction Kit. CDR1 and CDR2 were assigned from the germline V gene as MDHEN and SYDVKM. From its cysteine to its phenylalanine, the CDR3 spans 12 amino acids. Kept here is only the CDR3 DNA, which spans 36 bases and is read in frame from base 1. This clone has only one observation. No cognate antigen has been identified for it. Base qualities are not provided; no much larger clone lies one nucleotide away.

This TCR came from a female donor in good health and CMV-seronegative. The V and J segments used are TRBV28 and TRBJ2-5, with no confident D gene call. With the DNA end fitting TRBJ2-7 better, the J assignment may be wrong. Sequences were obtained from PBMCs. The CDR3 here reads CASNSGAYEQYF. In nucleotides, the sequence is TGTGCCAGCAACTCTGGGGCCTACGAGCAGTACTTC.